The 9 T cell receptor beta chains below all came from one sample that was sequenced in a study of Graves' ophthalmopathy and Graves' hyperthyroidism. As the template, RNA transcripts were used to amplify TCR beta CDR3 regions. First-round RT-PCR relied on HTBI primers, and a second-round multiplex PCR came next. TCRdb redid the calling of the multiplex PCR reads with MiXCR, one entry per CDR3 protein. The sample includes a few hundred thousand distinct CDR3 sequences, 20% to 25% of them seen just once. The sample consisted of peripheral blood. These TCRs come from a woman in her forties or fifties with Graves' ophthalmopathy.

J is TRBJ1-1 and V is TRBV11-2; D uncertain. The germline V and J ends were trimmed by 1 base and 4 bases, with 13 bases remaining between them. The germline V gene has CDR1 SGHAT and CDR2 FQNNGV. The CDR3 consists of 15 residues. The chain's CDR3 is CASSLGVSGSTEAFF. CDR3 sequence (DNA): TGTGCCAGCAGCTTAGGAGTGTCAGGAAGCACTGAAGCTTTCTTT.

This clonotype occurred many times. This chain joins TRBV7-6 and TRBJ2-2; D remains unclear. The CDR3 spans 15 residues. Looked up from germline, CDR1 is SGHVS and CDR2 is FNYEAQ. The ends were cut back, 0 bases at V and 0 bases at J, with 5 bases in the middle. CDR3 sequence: CASSLAVPNTGELFF. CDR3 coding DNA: TGTGCCAGCAGCTTAGCGGTGCCGAACACCGGGGAGCTGTTTTTT.

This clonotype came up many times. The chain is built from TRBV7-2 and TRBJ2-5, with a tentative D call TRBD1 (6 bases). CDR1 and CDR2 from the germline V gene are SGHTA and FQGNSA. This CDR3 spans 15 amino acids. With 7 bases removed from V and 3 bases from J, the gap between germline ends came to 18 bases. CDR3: CASTSAGYREETQYF. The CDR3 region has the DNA TGTGCCAGCACCTCAGCTGGTTACAGGGAAGAGACCCAGTACTTC. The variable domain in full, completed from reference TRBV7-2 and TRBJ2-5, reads GAGVSQSPSNKVTEKGKDVELRCDPISGHTALYWYRQSLGQGLEFLIYFQGNSAPDKSGLPSDRFSAERTGGSVSTLTIQRTQQEDSAVYLCASTSAGYREETQYFGPGTRLLVL.

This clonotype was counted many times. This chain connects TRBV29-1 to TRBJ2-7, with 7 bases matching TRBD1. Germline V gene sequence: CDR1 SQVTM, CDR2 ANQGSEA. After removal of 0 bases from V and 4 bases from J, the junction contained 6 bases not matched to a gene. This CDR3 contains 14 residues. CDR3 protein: CSVEDQGRGYEQYF. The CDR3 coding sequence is TGCAGCGTTGAAGATCAAGGCAGGGGGTACGAGCAGTACTTC.

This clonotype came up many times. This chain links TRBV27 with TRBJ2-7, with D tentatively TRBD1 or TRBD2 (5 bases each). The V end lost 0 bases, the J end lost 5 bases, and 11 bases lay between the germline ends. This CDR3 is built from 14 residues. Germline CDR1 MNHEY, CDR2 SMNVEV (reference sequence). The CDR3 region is CASSLSGVPHEQYF. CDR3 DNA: TGTGCCAGCAGTTTATCGGGGGTCCCCCACGAGCAGTACTTC.

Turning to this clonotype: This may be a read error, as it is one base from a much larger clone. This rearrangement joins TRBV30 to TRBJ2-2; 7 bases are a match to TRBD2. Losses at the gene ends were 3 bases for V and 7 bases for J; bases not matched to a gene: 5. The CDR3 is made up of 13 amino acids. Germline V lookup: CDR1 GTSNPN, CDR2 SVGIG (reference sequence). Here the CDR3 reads CAWRWEGIGELFF. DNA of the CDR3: TGTGCCTGGAGATGGGAGGGCATCGGGGAGCTGTTTTTT.

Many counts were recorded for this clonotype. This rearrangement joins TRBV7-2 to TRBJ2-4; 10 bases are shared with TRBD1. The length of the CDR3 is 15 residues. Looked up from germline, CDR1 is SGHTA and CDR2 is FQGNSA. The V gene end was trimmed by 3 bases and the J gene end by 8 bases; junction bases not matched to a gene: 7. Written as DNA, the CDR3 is TGTGCCAGCAGCTTGGCGGGACAGGGGCTAGACATTCAGTACTTC. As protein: CASSLAGQGLDIQYF. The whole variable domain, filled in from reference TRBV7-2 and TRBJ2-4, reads GAGVSQSPSNKVTEKGKDVELRCDPISGHTALYWYRQSLGQGLEFLIYFQGNSAPDKSGLPSDRFSAERTGGSVSTLTIQRTQQEDSAVYLCASSLAGQGLDIQYFGAGTRLSVL.

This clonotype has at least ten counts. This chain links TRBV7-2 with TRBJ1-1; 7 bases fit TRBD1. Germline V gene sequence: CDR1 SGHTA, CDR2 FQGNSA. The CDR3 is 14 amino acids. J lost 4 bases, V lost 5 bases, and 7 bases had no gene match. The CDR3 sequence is CASSPPRGSTEAFF. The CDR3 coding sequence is TGTGCCAGCAGCCCCCCCAGGGGGAGCACTGAAGCTTTCTTT.

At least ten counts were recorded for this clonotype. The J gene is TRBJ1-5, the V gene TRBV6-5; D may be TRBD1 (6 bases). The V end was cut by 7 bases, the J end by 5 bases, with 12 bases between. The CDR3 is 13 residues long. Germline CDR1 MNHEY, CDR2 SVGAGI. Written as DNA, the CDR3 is TGTGCCAGCAAGAAGGGGGGCGATCAGCCCCAGCATTTT. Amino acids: CASKKGGDQPQHF.